Listed here are 18 T cell receptor beta chains from one sample, sequenced in a study of brain T cells in children with intractable seizures. Generated by immunoSEQ multiplex PCR, the TCRdb table keeps only in-frame clones and is missing some. The sample gives hundreds of thousands of clones, 93% of which show up once; 5.7% is in the top ten. Documented time point: blood from clinic visit 5 months post-surgery; TSC patient then seizure free. The starting material was peripheral blood, obtained more than 4 months after surgery. These receptors were obtained from a boy less than two years old with tuberous sclerosis and intractable seizures.

V is TRBV24-1 and J is TRBJ2-2; maybe TRBD1 (7 bases). CDR1 is KGHDR, CDR2 SFDVKD, per germline. V dropped 4 bases and J dropped 1 base, with 12 bases sitting between them. This CDR3 is 16 amino acids long. This CDR3 reads CATSDRGTENTGELFF. CDR3 bases: TGTGCCACCAGTGACCGGGGGACAGAGAACACCGGGGAGCTGTTTTTT.

This chain uses TRBV7-9 with TRBJ1-2, with 7 bases fitting TRBD1. This CDR3 has 14 residues. V dropped 1 base and J dropped 7; count of bases not matched to a gene: 6. The germline gives CDR1 SEHNR, CDR2 FQNEAQ (reference sequence). CDR3 sequence (DNA): TGTGCCAGCAGCTTAGGGGGACAGTCAGGTGGCTACACCTTC. Translating it yields CASSLGGQSGGYTF.

The chain couples TRBV5-1 to TRBJ2-7, with TRBD2 matching 8 bases. Germline V gives CDR1 SGHRS, CDR2 YFSETQ. This CDR3 has 16 amino acids. Trimming took 0 bases from V and 2 from J; bases not matched to a gene: 7. CDR3 amino acids: CASSLEGGRSTYEQYF. DNA of the CDR3: TGCGCCAGCAGCTTGGAGGGCGGGAGGTCGACCTACGAGCAGTACTTC. The variable domain in full, with the rest retrieved from reference TRBV5-1 and TRBJ2-7, is KAGVTQTPRYLIKTRGQQVTLSCSPISGHRSVSWYQQTPGQGLQFLFEYFSETQRNKGNFPGRFSGRQFSNSRSEMNVSTLELGDSALYLCASSLEGGRSTYEQYFGPGTRLTVT.

V is TRBV7-9 and J is TRBJ2-3, with D possibly being TRBD2 (7 bases). In germline, CDR1 is SEHNR, CDR2 FQNEAQ (reference sequence). V was clipped by 4 bases and J by 2 bases, with 16 bases between them. The CDR3 loop spans 16 amino acids. CDR3 residues: CASSSGASGPTDTQYF. The CDR3 DNA sequence: TGTGCCAGCAGCTCAGGGGCTAGCGGACCCACAGATACGCAGTATTTT.

The V and J genes are TRBV7-8 and TRBJ2-7; D tentatively reads TRBD1 or TRBD2 (5 bases each). The CDR3 is 16 residues long. CDR1 SGHVS and CDR2 FQNEAQ come from the germline V gene. With 5 bases removed from V and 5 bases from J, the gap between germline ends came to 22 bases. The CDR3 DNA sequence: TGTGCCAGCAGCCCCCCTCGGCTGGGTAGAGGGGACGAGCAGTACTTC. Its translation: CASSPPRLGRGDEQYF.

V gene TRBV10-3 combines with J gene TRBJ2-7; D is undetermined. CDR3 length: 13 residues. Germline loops: CDR1 ENHRY, CDR2 SYGVKD. V dropped 11 bases and J dropped 2 bases, with 16 bases sitting between them. The CDR3 here is CASISDQAYEQYF. CDR3 sequence (DNA): TGTGCCTCCATAAGTGACCAGGCCTACGAGCAGTACTTC.

Only one count was recorded for this clone. The V gene is TRBV7-3, the J gene TRBJ1-1, with TRBD1 matching over 11 bases. Losses at the gene ends were 5 bases for V and 5 bases for J; bases not matched to a gene: 7. The CDR3 is 15 amino acids. Germline loops: CDR1 SGHTA, CDR2 FQGTGA. The CDR3 region has the DNA TGTGCCAGCAGCCCCGGACAGGGGGCGGCGACTGAAGCTTTCTTT. Amino acid sequence: CASSPGQGAATEAFF.

The chain carries TRBV7-9 and TRBJ2-7, with 7 nucleotides matching TRBD1. Trimming took 4 bases from V and 0 from J; bases not matched to a gene: 3. The CDR3 sequence is 14 residues long. The germline V gene has CDR1 SEHNR and CDR2 FQNEAQ (reference sequence). The DNA of the CDR3 is TGTGCCAGCAGCTGGGCAGGGGGCTCCTACGAGCAGTACTTC. This sequence encodes CASSWAGGSYEQYF.

The CDR3 is CASSFAGGTGFEQYF. The CDR3 region has the DNA TGTGCCAGCAGCTTTGCGGGCGGGACAGGGTTCGAGCAGTACTTC. This chain links TRBV11-1 with TRBJ2-7; 9 bases map to TRBD1. Germline lookup yields CDR1 SGHAT and CDR2 FQDESV (reference sequence). The CDR3 consists of 15 residues. V shed 3 bases and J 6 bases; nucleotides not matched to a gene: 9.

This clone was seen only once. The chain is built from TRBV6-5 and TRBJ2-5; D not certain. The CDR3 runs 15 residues. Between the trimmed V and J ends, which lost 8 bases and 5 bases, there was a span of 21 bases. Germline V CDR1 and CDR2: MNHEY, SVGAGI. The CDR3 protein is CASRPSRFRVETQYF. The CDR3 bases are TGTGCCAGCCGACCTTCGAGGTTTAGGGTCGAGACCCAGTACTTC.

This chain connects TRBV10-3 to TRBJ1-3; D remains unclear. Between the trimmed V and J ends, which lost 4 bases and 4 bases, there was a span of 8 bases. CDR1 and CDR2 from the germline V gene are ENHRY and SYGVKD. This CDR3 is built from 13 residues. CDR3 sequence: CAISVDTGNTIYF. For the CDR3, the DNA is TGTGCCATCAGTGTCGACACGGGAAACACCATATATTTT.

As concerns this clone: This CDR3 is also generated by other DNA sequences in the sample. The chain joins TRBV27 to TRBJ2-7; TRBD1 aligns across 7 bases. V shed 3 bases, J shed 1 base, and the junction held 0 bases outside the gene matches. CDR1 is MNHEY and CDR2 is SMNVEV in the germline V gene (reference sequence). The CDR3 spans 13 residues. The DNA of the CDR3 is TGTGCCAGCAGTTTCAGGGGGTCCTACGAGCAGTACTTC. Translated, it gives CASSFRGSYEQYF.

This clone appeared a single time. The chain recombines TRBV4-1 with TRBJ1-5, with 7 bases lining up with TRBD1. V shed 4 bases, J shed 3 bases, and the junction held 6 bases outside the gene matches. CDR1 and CDR2 from the germline V gene are MGHRA and YSYEKL. CDR3 length: 15 residues. DNA for the CDR3: TGCGCCAGCAGCCCTCCGGGACAGTCCAATCAGCCCCAGCATTTT. Translating gives CASSPPGQSNQPQHF.

The chain recombines TRBV6-4 with TRBJ2-1; D not certain. V was trimmed by 10 bases and J by 6 bases, leaving 16 bases between them. Germline CDR1 reads MRHNA; CDR2 reads SNTAGT. This CDR3 comprises 13 residues. The CDR3 reads CAKLPRSGNEQFF. The CDR3 DNA reads TGTGCCAAACTACCTAGATCGGGCAATGAGCAGTTCTTC.

V gene TRBV29-1 combines with J gene TRBJ1-2; TRBD1 is a possible D gene (5 bases). The CDR3 totals 12 residues. The V gene lost 3 bases and the J gene lost 3 bases, with 8 bases spanning the gap. Germline loops: CDR1 SQVTM, CDR2 ANQGSEA. CDR3 in amino acids: CSVDRADYGYTF. The CDR3 DNA reads TGCAGCGTTGACAGGGCTGACTATGGCTACACCTTC.

V gene TRBV4-1 combines with J gene TRBJ2-7, with 11 bases lining up with TRBD2. Germline V CDR1 and CDR2: MGHRA, YSYEKL. This CDR3 is built from 18 residues. Losses at the gene ends were 2 bases for V and 2 bases for J; bases not matched to a gene: 11. CDR3 coding DNA: TGCGCCAGCAGCCAATCCCCGACACTAGCGGGAGTAACCTACGAGCAGTACTTC. Translation gives CASSQSPTLAGVTYEQYF.

V and J are TRBV7-9 and TRBJ1-2, with 9 positions matching TRBD1. This CDR3 is built from 16 residues. Germline CDR1 reads SEHNR; CDR2 reads FQNEAQ (reference sequence). Trimming took 9 bases from V and 5 from J; bases not matched to a gene: 16. CDR3 DNA sequence: TGTGCCAGGCACAGGGGGCCAAAAGAACTAGAATATGGCTACACCTTC. Protein sequence: CARHRGPKELEYGYTF.

The chain joins TRBV24-1 to TRBJ2-2; D not certain. CDR1 and CDR2 from the germline V gene are KGHDR and SFDVKD. The CDR3 sequence is 13 residues long. Trimming left V 6 bases short and J 3 bases short, with 7 bases between. The CDR3 loop reads CATSLRYTGELFF. CDR3 sequence (DNA): TGTGCCACCAGTTTGCGGTACACCGGGGAGCTGTTTTTT.